These T cell receptor beta chains were read from a single sample in a study of blood T cell repertoires in COVID-19. Assay used: immunoSEQ multiplex PCR; TCRdb lists only in-frame clones, some missing. The sample yields about 200,000 clones, about 85% seen once. Sequences were obtained from peripheral blood. Receptors were obtained from a woman aged 80 or over with acute or convalescent COVID-19. CDR3s include the opening cysteine and the closing phenylalanine or tryptophan. The D gene is left open where the match is weak. A clone size is listed for some rows: how often the clone was seen (once, few, many), or a class if it is expanded.

abundance	d_gene	v_gene	j_gene	CDR3aa	CDR3nt
.	TRBD1	TRBV24-1	TRBJ2-5	CATSDPGTGIQETQYF	TGTGCCACCAGTGACCCCGGGACAGGTATCCAAGAGACCCAGTACTTC
.	TRBD1	TRBV9	TRBJ1-1	CASSVGGGAYTEAFF	TGTGCCAGCAGCGTAGGAGGGGGCGCATACACTGAAGCTTTCTTT
.	TRBD1	TRBV24-1	TRBJ2-7	CATQGARAYEQYF	TGTGCCACACAGGGGGCGAGAGCCTACGAGCAGTACTTC
.	.	TRBV28	TRBJ2-7	CASSPGQGGEQYF	TGTGCCAGCAGTCCCGGTCAGGGAGGAGAGCAGTACTTC
.	.	TRBV7-9	TRBJ1-2	CASSLLAGNYGYTF	TGTGCCAGCAGCTTATTGGCGGGCAACTATGGCTACACCTTC
.	TRBD1	TRBV5-1	TRBJ2-2	CASSWDSPNTGELFF	TGCGCCAGCAGCTGGGACAGTCCGAACACCGGGGAGCTGTTTTTT
.	TRBD2	TRBV6-1	TRBJ2-1	CASSEASGRGSYNEQFF	TGTGCCAGCAGTGAAGCTAGCGGGAGGGGTTCCTACAATGAGCAGTTCTTC
once	.	TRBV6-2/TRBV6-3	TRBJ2-3	CASSLTIRTDTQYF	TGTGCCAGCAGCTTGACTATACGCACAGATACGCAGTATTTT
.	TRBD1	TRBV27	TRBJ1-2	CASRGTETQRNYGYTF	TGTGCCAGCAGGGGGACAGAAACTCAACGCAACTATGGCTACACCTTC
once	.	TRBV7-9	TRBJ2-3	CASSLSIGTDTQYF	TGTGCCAGCAGCTTATCCATCGGTACAGATACGCAGTATTTT
.	.	TRBV19	TRBJ2-5	CASGGGEKETQYF	TGTGCCAGTGGAGGAGGGGAAAAAGAGACCCAGTACTTC
.	.	TRBV19	TRBJ2-7	CASSIGQGGNEQYF	TGTGCCAGTAGTATAGGACAGGGCGGGAACGAGCAGTACTTC
.	.	TRBV7-8	TRBJ1-2	CASSRPGVYGYTF	TGTGCCAGCAGCCGCCCAGGGGTCTATGGCTACACCTTC
.	.	TRBV6-5	TRBJ2-5	CASSRTRHETQYF	TGTGCCAGCAGCCGAACTCGACATGAGACCCAGTACTTC
.	.	TRBV6-5	TRBJ2-7	CASSLTGFRNEQYF	TGTGCCAGCAGTCTTACGGGGTTTAGGAACGAGCAGTACTTC
.	TRBD2	TRBV9	TRBJ2-2	CARSLRGGAIGELFF	TGCGCCCGCAGCTTGCGCGGGGGGGCGATCGGGGAGCTGTTTTTT
.	TRBD2	TRBV10-3	TRBJ2-5	CAISDPIGAGVETQYF	TGTGCCATCAGTGACCCTATAGGGGCGGGAGTGGAGACCCAGTACTTC
.	TRBD2	TRBV28	TRBJ2-1	CASKAGGPVYNEQFF	TGTGCCTCTAAAGCGGGAGGGCCCGTTTACAATGAGCAGTTCTTC
.	TRBD1	TRBV5-1	TRBJ2-3	CASSLQGPDTQYF	TGCGCCAGCAGCTTACAGGGGCCAGATACGCAGTATTTT
.	.	TRBV5-4	TRBJ1-2	CASSLQGDYGYTF	TGTGCCAGCAGCTTACAGGGTGACTATGGCTACACCTTC
.	.	TRBV5-1	TRBJ1-3	CASRPGPDIHSGNTIYF	TGCGCCAGCAGACCTGGGCCGGATATACACTCTGGAAACACCATATATTTT
few	.	TRBV25-1	TRBJ1-6	CASSDSHNNSPLHF	TGTGCCAGCAGTGACTCGCACAATAATTCACCCCTCCACTTT